This T cell receptor beta chain was recovered during a study of OX40 agonist ivuxolimab in advanced cancers. About the study as a whole: Ivuxolimab was a fully human IgG2 agonistic monoclonal antibody targeting the costimulatory receptor OX40 (CD134). Partial responses were achieved by three dose-escalation patients, of whom one had hepatocellular carcinoma and two had cutaneous melanoma. The paper describes the monotherapy dose-escalation part (N = 52 patients) of the phase I trial of ivuxolimab. In the dose-escalation cohort, around four fifths of patients were male, and the mean age was approximately 55 years, with a range of about 23 to 80. Peripheral TCRbeta sequencing was intended to test whether TCR sequence diversity was altered and clonal T-cell expansion was caused by ivuxolimab. Of the approximately 50 dose-escalation patients, hepatocellular carcinoma was present in around 20, melanoma in some 15, renal cell carcinoma in 9 and head and neck cancer in 9. Patients were allowed to have had prior anti-PD-1, anti-PD-L1 or anti-CTLA-4 therapy, and around 40% of the dose-escalation patients had previously received checkpoint inhibitors. Intravenous ivuxolimab was administered to patients every 2 weeks at six dose levels: 0.01, 0.1, 0.3, 1.5, 3 and 10 mg/kg.

Notes on this clone: Its antigen has not been determined. Base qualities are missing; no much larger clone stands one base away.

For sequencing of the TCRbeta CDR3 region, genomic DNA was extracted from the sorted cells. The immunoSEQ Assay was used for sequencing of TCRbeta CDR3 regions. The immuneACCESS repertoire file appears here via TCRdb, limited to in-frame rearrangements. These files lack a portion of the clones; in checked studies, under half of the deficit traces to unresolved V genes, and the cause of the others is not known. The sample table holds 79,000 or so clones, of which 85% were seen once. The top ten clones comprise roughly 0.66% of the sample. Trimming costs V 9 bases and J 4 bases, and their ends lie 13 bases apart. Based on the germline V gene, the CDR1 and CDR2 sequences are MNHEY and SVGAGI. The CDR3 holds 12 amino acids from the cysteine to the phenylalanine. The retained sequence is limited to the CDR3, 36 bases, with the frame set at the first base. The trial excluded patients who had a history of autoimmune disease or who were on systemic immunosuppression. In every dose cohort, peripheral blood was drawn for TCR sequencing at baseline, cycle 4 day 1, and cycle 7 day 1. Samples came from an open-label, multicenter, first-in-human phase I dose-escalation trial of ivuxolimab. The trial enrolled adults with locally advanced or metastatic head and neck squamous cell, hepatocellular, melanoma or renal cell carcinoma. Before TCR sequencing, CD4+ T cells and CD8+ T cells from peripheral blood were sorted into separate populations.

The paper as a whole reports these results and caveats: At doses from 0.1 to 3.0 mg/kg, clonal expansion was seen in both CD4+ and CD8+ blood T cells between baseline and week 6. Which antigens the clonally expanded peripheral T cells were specific for was not determined. Low levels of normalized T-cell clonal expansion were also seen in some nonresponding patients. In the 0.1-3.0 mg/kg groups, partial responders were among the patients with the lowest normalized peripheral clonal expansion, particularly in CD8+ T cells. After ivuxolimab, CD8+ T cells had more expanded clones than CD4+ T cells on average.

The origin of this receptor is an adult with an advanced solid tumor such as melanoma, head and neck, liver or kidney cancer. The sequence is built from TRBV6-5 and TRBJ2-7; the D gene remains uncertain. This specimen was CD4+ or CD8+ T cells sorted from blood, taken in a trial of the OX40 agonist ivuxolimab. The CDR3 has the sequence CASSPGLYEQYF. The DNA reads TGTGCCAGTTCCCCTGGGTTATACGAGCAGTACTTC.